This TCR beta chain appears in the sequencing data of a study of OX40 agonist ivuxolimab in advanced cancers. About the study: With ivuxolimab, an agonistic anti-OX40 (CD134) antibody, patients were treated. Those enrolled were less than 85% male, with a mean age of around 57 years and ages from roughly 20 to 90.

This CDR3 is built from 16 residues. V was trimmed by 5 bases and J by 1 base, leaving 16 bases between them. The germline V gene encodes CDR1 MNHEY and CDR2 SMNVEV (reference sequence). Autoimmune disease history or systemic immunosuppression disqualified patients. TCRdb's copy holds only in-frame clones and misses some; the assay was immunoSEQ multiplex PCR. The data show roughly 90,000 clones, roughly nine tenths seen once. The sequence was obtained from an adult with an advanced solid tumor such as melanoma, head and neck, liver or kidney cancer. The chain couples TRBV27 to TRBJ2-3; D unclear. Sequenced material: CD4+ or CD8+ T cells sorted from blood, taken in a trial of the OX40 agonist ivuxolimab. CDR3 loop: CASSPRPNWGTDTQYF. The CDR3 DNA follows: TGTGCCAGCAGTCCAAGACCGAATTGGGGCACAGATACGCAGTATTTT.